Below, 30 T cell receptor beta chains from the same sample are listed, as sequenced in a study of blood T cell repertoires in COVID-19. TCRdb's copy holds only in-frame clones and misses some; the assay was immunoSEQ multiplex PCR. The table lists about 480,000 clones, around 88% of them singletons. Source material: peripheral blood. All receptors derive from a woman aged 25 to 39 with acute or convalescent COVID-19.

CDR3 coding DNA: TGTGCCAGCAGCGTAGGAGTCCCCTACGAGCAGTACTTC. Its protein is CASSVGVPYEQYF. The rearrangement uses TRBV9 and TRBJ2-7; no reliable D call. The CDR3 runs to 13 residues. The germline V gene encodes CDR1 SGDLS and CDR2 YYNGEE. V was shortened by 0 bases and J by 2 bases, with 6 bases between the two germline ends.

This chain links TRBV12-3 or TRBV12-4 with TRBJ2-7; D not resolved. V was trimmed by 2 bases and J by 0 bases, leaving 5 bases between them. The CDR3 has 13 amino acids. DNA for the CDR3: TGTGCCAGCAGTTTACAGGTCTCCTACGAGCAGTACTTC. Its translation is CASSLQVSYEQYF.

The CDR3 reads CASSQVRTTENTIYF. The CDR3 DNA reads TGCGCCAGCAGCCAAGTTCGGACTACCGAGAACACCATATATTTT. The chain carries TRBV4-1 and TRBJ1-3; D not resolved. Trimming removed 1 base from V and 7 bases from J, with 14 bases in between. CDR1 and CDR2 from the germline V gene are MGHRA and YSYEKL. The CDR3 sequence is 15 residues long.

The chain combines TRBV28 with TRBJ2-7, with 11 positions matching TRBD1. Per the germline V gene, CDR1 is MDHEN and CDR2 is SYDVKM. The CDR3 loop spans 16 amino acids. The trim removed 5 bases at V and 2 bases at J, leaving 8 bases unmatched. The CDR3 is CASSKLGDRGTYEQYF. The CDR3 nucleotides are TGTGCCAGCAGTAAACTCGGGGACAGGGGGACCTACGAGCAGTACTTC.

The rearrangement uses TRBV2 and TRBJ1-1, with D possibly TRBD1 on 6 matching bases. The CDR3 extends over 14 amino acids. CDR1 SNHLY and CDR2 FYNNEI come from the germline V gene. The ends were cut back, 6 bases at V and 4 bases at J, with 15 bases in the middle. CDR3 residues: CASRTQGPVTEAFF. Written as DNA, the CDR3 is TGTGCCAGCAGGACACAGGGTCCGGTCACTGAAGCTTTCTTT.

The chain couples TRBV5-1 to TRBJ1-1; 9 bases map to TRBD1. V lost 4 bases and J lost 0; bases outside the gene matches: 10. CDR3 size: 17 residues. Per the germline V gene, CDR1 is SGHRS and CDR2 is YFSETQ. Written as DNA, the CDR3 is TGCGCCAGCAGCCCGCATGGACAGGGGTTAATGAACACTGAAGCTTTCTTT. As protein: CASSPHGQGLMNTEAFF.

This clone was recorded once. V gene TRBV6-5 combines with J gene TRBJ1-5; 7 nucleotides agree with TRBD1. Trimming cost V 8 bases and J 7 bases; bases outside gene matches: 11. The germline V gene has CDR1 MNHEY and CDR2 SVGAGI. CDR3 size: 14 residues. The CDR3 loop reads CASETGERGQPQHF. DNA of the CDR3: TGTGCCAGCGAAACAGGGGAGAGGGGACAGCCCCAGCATTTT.

The gene calls are TRBV25-1 and TRBJ1-1, with no clear D. This CDR3 is built from 11 residues. The germline V and J ends were trimmed by 5 bases and 7 bases, with 8 bases remaining between them. Germline CDR1 reads MGHDK; CDR2 reads SYGVNS. This CDR3 is CASSRGIEAFF. In DNA, the CDR3 is TGTGCCAGCAGTCGGGGTATTGAAGCTTTCTTT.

This clone has just one count. The chain uses TRBV28 and TRBJ2-7; the match to TRBD1 covers 10 bases. J was trimmed by 1 base and V by 8 bases; bases with no gene match: 8. This CDR3 comprises 15 residues. Germline values: CDR1 MDHEN, CDR2 SYDVKM. The CDR3 DNA follows: TGTGCCAGCGGGACAGGGGCGATTGGGTCCTACGAGCAGTACTTC. Translated, it gives CASGTGAIGSYEQYF.

The rearrangement links TRBV3-1 (or the pseudogene TRBV3-2) to TRBJ1-1, with TRBD1 matching over 8 bases. The V gene's germline CDR1 is LGHDT and CDR2 YNNKEL (reference sequence). This CDR3 spans 15 amino acids. V dropped 2 bases and J dropped 4; count of bases not matched to a gene: 6. The CDR3 nucleotides read TGTGCCAGCAGCCAATTAACAGGGGGTGGCACTGAAGCTTTCTTT. The encoded protein is CASSQLTGGGTEAFF.

The J gene is TRBJ2-7, the V gene TRBV12-5; no clear D. This CDR3 contains 11 residues. In germline, CDR1 is LGHNT, CDR2 FRNRAP. The germline V and J ends were trimmed by 5 bases and 3 bases, with 5 bases remaining between them. CDR3 sequence: CASGTYYEQYF. Written as DNA, the CDR3 is TGTGCTAGTGGTACTTACTACGAGCAGTACTTC.

This clone has only one observation. This chain uses TRBV19 with TRBJ2-6; D may be TRBD1 (6 bases). The germline V gene has CDR1 LNHDA and CDR2 SQIVND (reference sequence). This CDR3 spans 18 amino acids. Trimming took off 3 bases at V and 4 bases at J, with 19 bases between the two ends. CDR3 amino acids: CASSMVGAHSLGANVLTF. The CDR3 nucleotides read TGTGCCAGTAGTATGGTGGGGGCGCATTCCTTGGGGGCCAACGTCCTGACTTTC.

The chain couples TRBV11-2 to TRBJ2-3; 7 nucleotides align to TRBD1. The CDR3 has 16 amino acids. V was clipped by 2 bases and J by 3 bases; unmatched bases: 8. Germline CDR1 is SGHAT and CDR2 is FQNNGV. Here the CDR3 DNA reads TGTGCCAGCAGCTTAAAACCTAACAGGGGTACAGATACGCAGTATTTT. This encodes CASSLKPNRGTDTQYF.

V gene TRBV4-1 combines with J gene TRBJ1-6, with 10 nucleotides matching TRBD1. The germline gives CDR1 MGHRA, CDR2 YSYEKL. The CDR3 sequence is 18 residues long. The V gene end was trimmed by 1 base and the J gene end by 6 bases; junction bases not matched to a gene: 9. In DNA form, the CDR3 reads TGCGCCAGCAGCCAAGGGACGGGACAGGGGAGTAGTAATTCACCCCTCCACTTT. Its protein product is CASSQGTGQGSSNSPLHF.

The chain recombines TRBV4-1 with TRBJ2-3, with D possibly TRBD1 on 5 matching bases. The CDR3 is 14 residues long. V was clipped by 0 bases and J by 6 bases, with 10 bases between them. In germline, CDR1 is MGHRA, CDR2 YSYEKL. In DNA, the CDR3 is TGCGCCAGCAGCCAAGAGGCCTCAGGGGATACGCAGTATTTT. Its translation is CASSQEASGDTQYF.

J is TRBJ2-4 and V is TRBV7-3; a possible D gene is TRBD2 (5 bases). Germline-derived CDR1 and CDR2 are SGHTA and FQGTGA. V lost 2 bases and J 8 bases, leaving 13 bases between the germline ends. The CDR3 consists of 14 residues. Here the CDR3 reads CASSLRGPWDIQYF. The CDR3 bases are TGTGCCAGCAGCTTACGAGGGCCTTGGGACATTCAGTACTTC.

The chain links TRBV7-9 to TRBJ2-1, with a weak D call TRBD1 (5 bases). The CDR3 consists of 16 residues. The germline V and J ends were trimmed by 6 bases and 0 bases, with 15 bases remaining between them. CDR1 SEHNR and CDR2 FQNEAQ come from the germline V gene (reference sequence). CDR3 DNA: TGTGCCAGCAGAAGACCGGACACCAGCTCCTACAATGAGCAGTTCTTC. This translates into CASRRPDTSSYNEQFF.

In this sample, this clone turned up once. The chain is built from TRBV4-1 and TRBJ2-7; the match to TRBD2 covers 10 bases. The CDR3 consists of 14 residues. With 4 bases clipped from V and 6 bases from J, the junction kept 6 bases outside the gene matches. From germline, CDR1 is MGHRA and CDR2 YSYEKL. CDR3 bases: TGCGCCAGCAGCCCAGCGGGGGGGCGGCTCGAGCAGTACTTC. Its protein product is CASSPAGGRLEQYF.

The chain couples TRBV18 to TRBJ1-6; no firm D call. Deletions cut 4 bases from V and 7 bases from J, with 8 bases between. This CDR3 spans 13 amino acids. Germline values: CDR1 KGHSH, CDR2 LQKENI. CDR3 in amino acids: CASSLSVNSPLHF. In nucleotides, the CDR3 is TGTGCCAGCTCACTGAGCGTAAATTCACCCCTCCACTTT.

The chain has TRBV4-1 and TRBJ2-2; 8 bases map to TRBD1. V shed 2 bases, J shed 3 bases, and the junction held 5 bases outside the gene matches. The CDR3 contains 16 residues. Germline CDR1 is MGHRA and CDR2 is YSYEKL. CDR3 sequence reads: CASSQLATGDTGELFF. DNA of the CDR3: TGCGCCAGCAGCCAACTCGCGACAGGGGACACCGGGGAGCTGTTTTTT.

The gene calls are TRBV4-1 and TRBJ1-5; 9 bases are shared with TRBD1. CDR1 and CDR2 from the germline V gene are MGHRA and YSYEKL. With V trimmed by 3 bases and J by 6 bases, 9 bases remained unmatched. CDR3 length equals 16 residues. The CDR3 nucleotides read TGCGCCAGCAGCCAGAGCCCCACAGGGGGCGGTCAGCCCCAGCATTTT. Residues: CASSQSPTGGGQPQHF.

This chain links TRBV5-1 with TRBJ1-2; D ambiguous. The CDR3 length is 12 residues. V dropped 0 bases and J dropped 8 bases, with 8 bases sitting between them. Germline lookup yields CDR1 SGHRS and CDR2 YFSETQ. The CDR3 bases are TGCGCCAGCAGCTTGGCCGGGAAAGGCTACACCTTC. Its protein product is CASSLAGKGYTF.

The chain combines TRBV6-5 with TRBJ2-5; 11 nucleotides line up with TRBD1. Germline values: CDR1 MNHEY, CDR2 SVGAGI. V lost 3 bases and J lost 7; bases outside the gene matches: 7. This CDR3 region has 15 residues. CDR3 protein: CASSYSRDRGMTQYF. Written as DNA, the CDR3 is TGTGCCAGCAGTTATAGTCGGGACAGGGGGATGACCCAGTACTTC.

CDR3 DNA: TGTGCCAGCAGCCGCGCTAGCACAGATACGCAGTATTTT. Protein: CASSRASTDTQYF. The V gene is TRBV5-4, the J gene TRBJ2-3; D gene uncertain. V lost 4 bases, J lost 0 bases, and 6 bases lay in between. Per the germline V gene, CDR1 is SGHNT and CDR2 is YYREEE (reference sequence). The CDR3 length is 13 residues.

The chain uses TRBV4-1 and TRBJ1-2, with a tentative D call TRBD1 (5 bases). The V gene lost 1 base and the J gene lost 7 bases, with 16 bases spanning the gap. The CDR3 extends over 15 amino acids. Looked up from germline, CDR1 is MGHRA and CDR2 is YSYEKL. The CDR3 sequence: CASSQAMGGESGYTF. CDR3 nucleotides: TGCGCCAGCAGCCAAGCTATGGGGGGGGAATCTGGCTACACCTTC.

The chain recombines TRBV2 with TRBJ1-1; TRBD1 aligns across 7 bases. CDR1 and CDR2 (germline): SNHLY, FYNNEI. This CDR3 has 16 amino acids. V lost 5 bases, J lost 2 bases, and 11 bases stayed unmatched. CDR3 in DNA: TGTGCCAGCAGTTCTTTCGGACAGGCCCTAAACACTGAAGCTTTCTTT. Residues: CASSSFGQALNTEAFF.

J is TRBJ2-2 and V is TRBV19, with 8 bases that match TRBD1. Germline V gene lookup returns CDR1 LNHDA and CDR2 SQIVND (reference sequence). The CDR3 runs to 14 residues. J lost 7 bases, V lost 4 bases, and 5 bases had no gene match. CDR3 bases: TGTGCCAGTAGTAGGACAGGGAATATCGGGGAGCTGTTTTTT. It yields the protein CASSRTGNIGELFF.

This chain uses TRBV28 with TRBJ1-5; possibly TRBD1 for D (5 bases). CDR1 is MDHEN, CDR2 SYDVKM, per germline. The CDR3 covers 15 residues. V dropped 3 bases and J dropped 3 bases, with 12 bases sitting between them. The CDR3 protein is CASSFGQSLNQPQHF. CDR3 nucleotide sequence: TGTGCCAGCAGTTTTGGACAAAGCCTCAATCAGCCCCAGCATTTT.

V gene TRBV28 combines with J gene TRBJ2-6; 11 bases are a match to TRBD1. Germline-derived CDR1 and CDR2 are MDHEN and SYDVKM. Germline trimming cut 10 bases from V and 4 bases from J; bases unmatched to any gene: 9. There are 16 residues in the CDR3. In nucleotides, the CDR3 is TGTGCCACCCACGGACAGGGGGCTTCCGGGGCCAACGTCCTGACTTTC. Encoded protein: CATHGQGASGANVLTF.

V is TRBV3-1 (or the pseudogene TRBV3-2) and J is TRBJ2-3, with TRBD2 identical over 11 bases. Looked up from germline, CDR1 is LGHDT and CDR2 is YNNKEL (reference sequence). The CDR3 is 17 residues long. J gave up 5 bases and V 1 base, and 8 bases lay outside the gene matches. The CDR3 DNA sequence: TGTGCCAGCAGCCAAGCTCTTAGCGGGGGGGCTGGAGATACGCAGTATTTT. Protein: CASSQALSGGAGDTQYF.